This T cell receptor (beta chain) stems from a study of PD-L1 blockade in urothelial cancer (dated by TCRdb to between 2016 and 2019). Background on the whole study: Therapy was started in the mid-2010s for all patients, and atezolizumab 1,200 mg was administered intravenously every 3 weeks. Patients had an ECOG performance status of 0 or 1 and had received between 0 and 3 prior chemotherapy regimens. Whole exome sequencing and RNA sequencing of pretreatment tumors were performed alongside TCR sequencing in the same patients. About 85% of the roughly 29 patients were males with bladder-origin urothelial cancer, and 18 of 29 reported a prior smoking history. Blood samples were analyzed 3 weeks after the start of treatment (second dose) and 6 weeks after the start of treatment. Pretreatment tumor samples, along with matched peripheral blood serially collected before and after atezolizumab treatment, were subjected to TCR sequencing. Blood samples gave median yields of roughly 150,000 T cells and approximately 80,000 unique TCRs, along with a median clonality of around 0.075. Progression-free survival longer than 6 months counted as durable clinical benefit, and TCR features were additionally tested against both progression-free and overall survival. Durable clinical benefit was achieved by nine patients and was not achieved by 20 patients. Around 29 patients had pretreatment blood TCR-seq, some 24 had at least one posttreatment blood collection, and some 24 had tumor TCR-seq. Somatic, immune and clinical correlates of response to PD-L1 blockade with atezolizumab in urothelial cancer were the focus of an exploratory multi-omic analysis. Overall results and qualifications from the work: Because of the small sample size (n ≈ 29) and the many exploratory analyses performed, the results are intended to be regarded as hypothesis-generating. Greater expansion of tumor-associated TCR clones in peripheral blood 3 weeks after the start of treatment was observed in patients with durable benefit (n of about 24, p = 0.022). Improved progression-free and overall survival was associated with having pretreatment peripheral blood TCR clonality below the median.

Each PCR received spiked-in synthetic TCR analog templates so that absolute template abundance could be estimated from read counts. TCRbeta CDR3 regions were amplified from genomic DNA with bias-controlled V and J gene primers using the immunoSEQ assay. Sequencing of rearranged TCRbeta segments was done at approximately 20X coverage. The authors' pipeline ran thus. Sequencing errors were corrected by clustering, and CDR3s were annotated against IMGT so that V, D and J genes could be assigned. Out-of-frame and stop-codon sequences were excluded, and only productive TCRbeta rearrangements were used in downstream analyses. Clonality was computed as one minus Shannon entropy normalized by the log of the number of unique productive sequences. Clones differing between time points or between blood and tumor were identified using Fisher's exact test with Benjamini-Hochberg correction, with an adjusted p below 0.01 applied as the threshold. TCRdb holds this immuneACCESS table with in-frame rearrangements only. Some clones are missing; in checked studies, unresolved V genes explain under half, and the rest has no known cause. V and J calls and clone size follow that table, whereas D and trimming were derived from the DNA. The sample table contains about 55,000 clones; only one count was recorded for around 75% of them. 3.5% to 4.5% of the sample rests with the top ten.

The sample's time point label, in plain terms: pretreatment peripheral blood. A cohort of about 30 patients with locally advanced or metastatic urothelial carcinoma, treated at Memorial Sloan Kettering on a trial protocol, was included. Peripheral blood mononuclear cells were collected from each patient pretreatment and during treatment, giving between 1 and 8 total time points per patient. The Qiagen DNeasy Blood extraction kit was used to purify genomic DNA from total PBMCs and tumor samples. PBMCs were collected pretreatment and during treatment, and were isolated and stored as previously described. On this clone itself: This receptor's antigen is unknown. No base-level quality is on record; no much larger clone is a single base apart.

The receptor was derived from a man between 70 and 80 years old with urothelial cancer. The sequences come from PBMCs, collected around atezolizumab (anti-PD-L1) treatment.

CDR3 protein: CASSALLGLATYNEQFF. The DNA reads TGTGCCAGCAGTGCCCTACTGGGACTAGCGACCTACAATGAGCAGTTCTTC. The chain employs TRBV2 and TRBJ2-1, and TRBD2 matches 10 of the central bases. The germline V gene specifies SNHLY as CDR1 and FYNNEI as CDR2. Unmatched junction bases come to 8, with V trimmed by 4 bases and J by 2 bases. CDR3 length: 17 amino acids, cysteine to phenylalanine. The read is trimmed to its CDR3 DNA, 51 bases read in frame from base 1. Beyond the CDR3, the reference TRBV2 and TRBJ2-1 genes provide the residues; the full variable domain reads: EPEVTQTPSHQVTQMGQEVILRCVPISNHLYFYWYRQILGQKVEFLVSFYNNEISEKSEIFDDQFSVERPDGSNFTLKIRSTKLEDSAMYFCASSALLGLATYNEQFFGPGTRLTVL.